Shown below are 14 T cell receptor beta chains from a single sample sequenced in a study of blood T cell repertoires in COVID-19. Sequencing was performed with immunoSEQ multiplex PCR; in TCRdb, only in-frame clones are kept and a portion is missing. Of under 150,000 clones in the sample, more than 70% were seen once. Sequencing was done on a sample of peripheral blood. These receptors were taken from a woman between 55 and 75 years old with COVID-19, enrolled during active disease.

The gene calls are TRBV19 and TRBJ2-1; D is uncertain. The germline V gene encodes CDR1 LNHDA and CDR2 SQIVND (reference sequence). The CDR3 loop spans 13 amino acids. V was trimmed by 3 bases and J by 10 bases, leaving 13 bases between them. Here the CDR3 reads CASSIIFAREQFF. As DNA, the CDR3 is TGTGCCAGTAGTATCATATTCGCGAGGGAGCAGTTCTTC.

The chain employs TRBV9 and TRBJ1-1, with TRBD1 as a possible D gene (5 bases). The CDR3 length is 14 residues. Germline V gene lookup returns CDR1 SGDLS and CDR2 YYNGEE. The germline V and J ends were trimmed by 3 bases and 7 bases, with 16 bases remaining between them. The CDR3 loop reads CASSAGGTNGEAFF. The CDR3 DNA reads TGTGCCAGCAGCGCCGGAGGGACGAATGGTGAAGCTTTCTTT.

The chain carries TRBV12-3 or TRBV12-4 and TRBJ1-5; no clear D gene. Between the trimmed V and J ends, which lost 2 bases and 7 bases, there was a span of 6 bases. The CDR3 extends over 12 amino acids. Here the CDR3 reads CASSLLRQPQHF. CDR3 coding DNA: TGTGCCAGCAGTTTACTACGCCAGCCCCAGCATTTT.

V and J are TRBV5-4 and TRBJ2-3; 10 nucleotides line up with TRBD1. This CDR3 is built from 16 residues. Germline trimming cut 3 bases from V and 5 bases from J; bases unmatched to any gene: 9. The germline gives CDR1 SGHNT, CDR2 YYREEE (reference sequence). CDR3 loop: CASSYGRQGAVDTQYF. The CDR3 region has the DNA TGTGCCAGCAGCTACGGGAGACAGGGGGCGGTAGATACGCAGTATTTT.

V usage is TRBV29-1 and J usage is TRBJ1-2; 12 nucleotides align to TRBD1. The germline CDR1 and CDR2 sequences are SQVTM and ANQGSEA. This CDR3 is built from 16 residues. Trimming cost V 7 bases and J 4 bases; bases outside gene matches: 13. For the CDR3, the DNA is TGCAGCGCAACCGGGACAGGGGGCGGAAACTTCTATGGCTACACCTTC. Translating it yields CSATGTGGGNFYGYTF. Variable domain in full (rest from reference TRBV29-1 and TRBJ1-2): SAVISQKPSRDICQRGTSLTIQCQVDSQVTMMFWYRQQPGQSLTLIATANQGSEATYESGFVIDKFPISRPNLTFSTLTVSNMSPEDSSIYLCSATGTGGGNFYGYTFGSGTRLTVV.

The V gene is TRBV15, the J gene TRBJ1-2; D possibly corresponds to TRBD1 (5 bases). The V end was cut by 1 base, the J end by 7 bases, with 13 bases between. This CDR3 contains 14 residues. Germline CDR1 LNHNV, CDR2 YYDKDF (reference sequence). CDR3 nucleotide sequence: TGTGCCACCAGCAGAGGGAGGGGAGGCTTTGGCTACACCTTC. It yields the protein CATSRGRGGFGYTF.

V usage is TRBV6-5 and J usage is TRBJ2-5, with TRBD1 as a possible D gene (5 bases). The CDR3 runs 13 residues. Germline values: CDR1 MNHEY, CDR2 SVGAGI. Trimming cost V 6 bases and J 2 bases, with 10 bases left between them. Written as DNA, the CDR3 is TGTGCCAGCAGCCGTGACAGACAAGAGACCCAGTACTTC. It codes for CASSRDRQETQYF.

The gene calls are TRBV7-9 and TRBJ2-2; TRBD2 agrees at 12 bases. The junction had 11 bases not matched to a gene; V was cut back by 4 bases and J by 5 bases. CDR3 length equals 18 residues. The germline gives CDR1 SEHNR, CDR2 FQNEAQ (reference sequence). The CDR3 protein is CASSSSYPSGGATGELFF. CDR3 DNA sequence: TGTGCCAGCAGCTCGAGCTACCCTAGCGGGGGGGCAACCGGGGAGCTGTTTTTT.

The rearrangement joins TRBV5-1 to TRBJ2-3; 11 bases are shared with TRBD1. The CDR3 is made up of 15 amino acids. Trimming removed 4 bases from V and 3 bases from J; junction bases left unmatched: 4. Germline lookup yields CDR1 SGHRS and CDR2 YFSETQ. CDR3 coding DNA: TGCGCCAGCAGCGGACAGGGGGCCGGGACAGATACGCAGTATTTT. Protein sequence: CASSGQGAGTDTQYF.

The chain has TRBV5-8 and TRBJ2-1; TRBD2 aligns across 13 bases. This CDR3 spans 19 amino acids. Germline loops: CDR1 SGHTS, CDR2 YDEGEE. V was pared by 4 bases and J by 6 bases, with 16 bases of the junction left unmatched. The DNA for the CDR3 is TGTGCCAGCAGCGGGGCCTGGACTAGCGGGGGACGACGAGCCAATGAGCAGTTCTTC. Translation gives CASSGAWTSGGRRANEQFF.

The chain joins TRBV6-5 to TRBJ2-5; 7 nucleotides align to TRBD1. This CDR3 is built from 13 residues. CDR1 MNHEY and CDR2 SVGAGI come from the germline V gene. Unmatched junction bases numbered 4, after V lost 7 bases and J lost 2 bases. The CDR3 DNA is TGTGCCAGCAACAGGGACAGTCAAGAGACCCAGTACTTC. Translated: CASNRDSQETQYF.

This clone has only a few counts. The chain recombines TRBV9 with TRBJ2-1, with 7 bases aligning to TRBD1. Germline-derived CDR1 and CDR2 are SGDLS and YYNGEE. This CDR3 contains 16 residues. V was pared by 3 bases and J by 5 bases, with 11 bases of the junction left unmatched. This chain's CDR3 is CASSDGQGVIDNEQFF. The CDR3, as DNA: TGTGCCAGCAGCGATGGCCAGGGGGTTATAGACAATGAGCAGTTCTTC.

The chain employs TRBV4-3 and TRBJ2-4; D is possibly TRBD2 (6 bases). In germline, CDR1 is LGHNA, CDR2 YSLEER. V was clipped by 4 bases and J by 1 base, with 14 bases between them. CDR3 length: 16 amino acids. The CDR3 loop reads CASSPGERLAKNIQYF. The CDR3 DNA follows: TGCGCCAGCAGCCCGGGGGAGAGATTGGCCAAAAACATTCAGTACTTC.

This sequence joins TRBV4-3 and TRBJ2-5; D is ambiguous. Germline V CDR1 and CDR2: LGHNA, YSLEER. Trimming took 0 bases from V and 1 from J, leaving 3 bases between them. This CDR3 is built from 13 residues. The CDR3 loop reads CASSQDIQETQYF. The CDR3 DNA reads as TGCGCCAGCAGCCAAGACATCCAAGAGACCCAGTACTTC.